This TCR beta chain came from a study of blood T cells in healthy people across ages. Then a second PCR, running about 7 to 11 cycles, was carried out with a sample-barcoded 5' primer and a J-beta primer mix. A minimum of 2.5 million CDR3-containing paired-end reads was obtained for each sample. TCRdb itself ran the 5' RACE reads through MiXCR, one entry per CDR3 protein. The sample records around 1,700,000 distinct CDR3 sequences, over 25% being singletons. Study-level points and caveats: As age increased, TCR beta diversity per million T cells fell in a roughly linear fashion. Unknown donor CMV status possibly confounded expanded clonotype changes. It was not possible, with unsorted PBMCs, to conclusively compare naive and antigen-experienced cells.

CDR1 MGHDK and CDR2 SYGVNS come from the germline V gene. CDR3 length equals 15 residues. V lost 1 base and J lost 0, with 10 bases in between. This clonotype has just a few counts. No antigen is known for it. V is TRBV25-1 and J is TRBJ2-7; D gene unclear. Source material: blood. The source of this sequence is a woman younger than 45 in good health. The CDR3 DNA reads TGTGCCAGCAGTGAATTCGGCGGCAGCTCCTACGAGCAGTACTTC. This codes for CASSEFGGSSYEQYF.